This TCR beta chain was found in a study of T-cell reconstitution after alpha-beta-depleted transplantation in children. Study findings and constraints: Several patients had high TCRbeta diversity at day 60; it came from surviving recipient T cells and thymic progenitors. Alpha-beta T cells present about two months after transplant were reported to originate from several hundred expanded graft clones. At one year after transplant, newly produced T cells mostly accounted for T-cell counts and diversity.

The CDR3 spans 14 residues. V was clipped by 5 bases and J by 0 bases; unmatched bases: 4. Germline loops: CDR1 SGHTA, CDR2 FQGNSA. This clonotype came up many times. The antigen is not known. TCRbeta library preparation incorporated unique molecular identifiers. One entry per CDR3 protein results from TCRdb running MiXCR on the PCR reads. The sample comprises about 100,000 distinct CDR3 sequences, about 6% of which are singletons, and more than 5.5% rests with the top ten. This receptor was identified in a female patient aged 2-10 years who had a stem cell transplant for Fanconi anemia, so the T cells may come from the graft donor. The chain combines TRBV7-2 with TRBJ2-7; 7 bases fit TRBD1. The sequencing used PBMCs, mostly from graft donor cells, collected 60 days after TCRalphabeta/CD19-depleted stem cell transplant. CDR3: CASSRDSRSYEQYF. CDR3 bases: TGTGCCAGCAGCCGGGACAGTCGCTCCTACGAGCAGTACTTC.